Below are 10 T cell receptor beta chains sequenced from a single sample in a study of OX40 agonist ivuxolimab in advanced cancers. The protocol was immunoSEQ multiplex PCR, while the TCRdb copy is restricted to in-frame clones and leaves out a portion. The sample contains tens of thousands of clones, 65% to 85% of which appear only once. This material consisted of CD4+ or CD8+ T cells sorted from blood, taken in a trial of the OX40 agonist ivuxolimab. Every receptor here comes from an adult with an advanced solid tumor such as melanoma, head and neck, liver or kidney cancer.

J is TRBJ1-3 and V is TRBV9; D unclear. The germline CDR1 and CDR2 sequences are SGDLS and YYNGEE. V was trimmed by 3 bases and J by 2 bases, leaving 15 bases between them. CDR3 length: 16 amino acids. CDR3 protein: CASSGSAGVTGNTIYF. CDR3 nucleotides: TGTGCCAGCAGCGGTTCGGCGGGCGTTACTGGAAACACCATATATTTT. Combining the CDR3 with reference TRBV9 and TRBJ1-3 gives the whole variable domain DSGVTQTPKHLITATGQRVTLRCSPRSGDLSVYWYQQSLDQGLQFLIQYYNGEERAKGNILERFSAQQFPDLHSELNLSSLELGDSALYFCASSGSAGVTGNTIYFGEGSWLTVV.

The V gene is TRBV7-6, the J gene TRBJ2-1; D might be TRBD2 (6 bases). CDR1 is SGHVS, CDR2 FNYEAQ, per germline. Trimming stripped 2 bases from V and 6 bases from J, with 14 bases between. The CDR3 is 15 residues long. CDR3 DNA: TGTGCCAGCAGCTTACTCCTAGCGACCCCCAATGAGCAGTTCTTC. Translating gives CASSLLLATPNEQFF.

On this clone itself: The limits of the CDR3 on the DNA are not certain, so only TCRdb's listed CDR3 is given. The chain recombines TRBV11-2 with TRBJ2-1; the table's D call TRBD2 went unverified against the DNA. 16 amino acids form the CDR3, both terminal residues included. Germline CDR1 and CDR2: SGHAT and FQNNGV. The CDR3 loop is CASSPGTSLRFGEQFF.

This clone has a handful of counts. The CDR3 spells CSVGSITEAFF. CDR3 DNA: TGCAGCGTAGGGTCGATCACTGAAGCTTTCTTT. The chain employs TRBV29-1 and TRBJ1-1; unclear D gene. The CDR3 is 11 residues long. Trimming cost V 6 bases and J 4 bases, with 9 bases left between them. Germline lookup yields CDR1 SQVTM and CDR2 ANQGSEA. Full variable domain (outside the CDR3, taken from reference TRBV29-1 and TRBJ1-1): SAVISQKPSRDICQRGTSLTIQCQVDSQVTMMFWYRQQPGQSLTLIATANQGSEATYESGFVIDKFPISRPNLTFSTLTVSNMSPEDSSIYLCSVGSITEAFFGQGTRLTVV.

The table lists this clone with a count of one. The chain links TRBV7-3 to TRBJ2-6; unclear D gene. Trimming stripped 5 bases from V and 3 bases from J, with 5 bases between. This CDR3 is 13 amino acids long. Looked up from germline, CDR1 is SGHTA and CDR2 is FQGTGA. The CDR3 sequence is CASSRRGANVLTF. The CDR3 region has the DNA TGTGCCAGCAGCCGACGTGGGGCCAACGTCCTGACTTTC.

This CDR3 is CASSRGQAGANVLTF. The CDR3 DNA reads TGTGCCAGCTCACGGGGACAGGCTGGGGCCAACGTCCTGACTTTC. V and J are TRBV18 and TRBJ2-6; 8 bases are a match to TRBD1. Germline V lookup: CDR1 KGHSH, CDR2 LQKENI. Trimming at V came to 4 bases and at J to 2 bases, leaving 1 base not matched to a gene. The CDR3 spans 15 residues.

Points on this clone: Within the sample, other DNA sequences also encode this same CDR3. V is TRBV2 and J is TRBJ1-2; D may be TRBD1 (5 bases). Trimming removed 5 bases from V and 2 bases from J, with 15 bases in between. Germline V gives CDR1 SNHLY, CDR2 FYNNEI. This CDR3 has 15 residues. CDR3 in DNA: TGTGCCAGCAGTCTTACTGGGACCGCCAACTATGGCTACACCTTC. It translates to CASSLTGTANYGYTF.

The gene calls are TRBV10-1 and TRBJ1-5; possible D gene TRBD1, 6 bases. The germline gives CDR1 WNHNN, CDR2 SYGVQD (reference sequence). This CDR3 has 16 residues. The V gene lost 6 bases and the J gene lost 0 bases, with 15 bases spanning the gap. The CDR3 nucleotides are TGCGCCAGCAGGGCGAAGGGGGGGGCTAGCAATCAGCCCCAGCATTTT. Translating gives CASRAKGGASNQPQHF.

The chain employs TRBV7-9 and TRBJ1-2; 8 nucleotides line up with TRBD1. This CDR3 comprises 19 residues. Unmatched junction bases numbered 22, after V lost 5 bases and J lost 5 bases. CDR1 SEHNR and CDR2 FQNEAQ come from the germline V gene (reference sequence). CDR3: CASSAPGKGQDMGGYGYTF. The CDR3, as DNA: TGTGCCAGCAGCGCACCCGGAAAGGGACAGGACATGGGGGGGTATGGCTACACCTTC.

This clone was seen more than once but under ten times. This rearrangement joins TRBV19 to TRBJ1-2; no firm D call. Trimming stripped 6 bases from V and 5 bases from J, with 10 bases between. Germline assignment: CDR1 LNHDA and CDR2 SQIVND (reference sequence). The CDR3 has 12 residues. The CDR3 protein is CASSSDGYGYTF. CDR3 coding DNA: TGTGCCAGTAGCTCGGACGGATATGGCTACACCTTC.